This TCR beta chain stems from a study of OX40 agonist ivuxolimab in advanced cancers. Study-level background: Hepatocellular carcinoma, melanoma, renal cell or head and neck cancer affected the dose-escalation patients. General study results and limits: Fewer expanded clones were found on average in CD4+ than in CD8+ T cells.

This clone was detected a few times. As yet, its antigen is unknown. Only in-frame clones appear in the TCRdb table, and some are missing; sequencing was by immunoSEQ multiplex PCR. The sample records fewer than 40,000 clones, more than 70% being singletons. The CDR3 is 14 residues long. The V gene's germline CDR1 is MNHEY and CDR2 SMNVEV (reference sequence). The V end was cut by 3 bases, the J end by 3 bases, with 11 bases between. This chain joins TRBV27 and TRBJ2-5; TRBD1 or TRBD2 may be the D gene (6 bases each). Sequenced material: CD4+ or CD8+ T cells sorted from blood, taken in a trial of the OX40 agonist ivuxolimab. This clonotype was obtained from an adult with an advanced solid tumor such as melanoma, head and neck, liver or kidney cancer. The CDR3 region has the DNA TGTGCCAGCAGTTTCAGGAGGGGGGAAGAGACCCAGTACTTC. This translates into CASSFRRGEETQYF.